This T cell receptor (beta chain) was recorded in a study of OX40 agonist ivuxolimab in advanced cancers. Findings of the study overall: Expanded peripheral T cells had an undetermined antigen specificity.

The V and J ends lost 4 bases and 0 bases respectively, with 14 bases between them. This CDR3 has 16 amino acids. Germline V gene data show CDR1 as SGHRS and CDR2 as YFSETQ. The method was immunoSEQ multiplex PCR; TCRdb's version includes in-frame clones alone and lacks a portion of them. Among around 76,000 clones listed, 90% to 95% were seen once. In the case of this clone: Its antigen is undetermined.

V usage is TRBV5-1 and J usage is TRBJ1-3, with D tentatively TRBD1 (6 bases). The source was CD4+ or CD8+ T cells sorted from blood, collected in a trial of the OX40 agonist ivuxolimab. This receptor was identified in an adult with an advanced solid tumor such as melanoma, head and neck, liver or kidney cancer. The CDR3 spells CASSPAGAFSGNTIYF. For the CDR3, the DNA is TGCGCCAGCAGCCCGGCGGGGGCCTTCTCTGGAAACACCATATATTTT.